Listed below are T cell receptor beta chains from one sample, sequenced in a study of control samples from healthy donors and cancer patients. Libraries were prepared by immunoSEQ multiplex PCR; TCRdb keeps only in-frame clonotypes and omits some of them. The sample consists of approximately 160,000 clones, 92% of them appearing once. Source material: blood. These receptors originate from a woman aged 30 to 39 in good health. The CDR3 runs from the conserved cysteine through the conserved F or W. D genes are given only for firm matches. Size is omitted from some rows. Given values are once, few, many or a class for expanded clones.

clone_size	v_call	j_call	d_call	cdr3_nt	cdr3_aa
NA	TRBV7-9	TRBJ2-1	TRBD1	TGTGCCAGTCCGCCCGCTCCAGGGGGCTGGAATGAGCAGTTCTTC	CASPPAPGGWNEQFF
NA	TRBV5-3	TRBJ2-7	TRBD2	TGTGCCAGAAGCTTGCGGGGACTAGCGGGAGGTGGTGGGTATAGAACCTACGAGCAGTACTTC	CARSLRGLAGGGGYRTYEQYF
NA	TRBV10-1	TRBJ2-2	NA	TGCGCCAGCAGTGAGGGGGCTAGGAAGCTGTTTTTT	CASSEGARKLFF
NA	TRBV27	TRBJ1-2	TRBD1	TGTGCCAGCAGCCCGGACAGGGGCTATGGCTACACCTTC	CASSPDRGYGYTF
NA	TRBV11-2	TRBJ2-1	NA	TGTGCCAGCAGCAGGATTCAGTACTCCTACAATGAGCAGTTCTTC	CASSRIQYSYNEQFF
NA	TRBV28	TRBJ2-7	TRBD1	TGTGCCAGCAGTTTATTTGGGACAGGGGCTCTTGAGCAGTACTTC	CASSLFGTGALEQYF
NA	TRBV7-2	TRBJ2-6	NA	TGTGCCAGCAGCGCGAGACGATTTTCCGCTGGGGCCAACGTCCTGACTTTC	CASSARRFSAGANVLTF
NA	TRBV12-3/TRBV12-4	TRBJ1-5	NA	TGTGCCAGCAGTTTCTATAGCAATCAGCCCCAGCATTTT	CASSFYSNQPQHF
NA	TRBV5-8	TRBJ1-4	TRBD1	TGTGCCAGCAGCCCGGGGACAGGCTTTCTCAATAATGAAAAACTGTTTTTT	CASSPGTGFLNNEKLFF
NA	TRBV28	TRBJ2-7	TRBD1	TGTGCCAGCAGCTCACCGGGACAGGGGGCTGTTAACGAGCAGTACTTC	CASSSPGQGAVNEQYF
once	TRBV6-2/TRBV6-3	TRBJ2-2	NA	TGTGCCAGCAGTTACGGACGCACCGGGGAGCTGTTTTTT	CASSYGRTGELFF
NA	TRBV9	TRBJ2-7	TRBD2	TGTGCCAGCAGCCCTGATCCCTCTAGCGGGAGGGGGCCCTCCTACGAGCAGTACTTC	CASSPDPSSGRGPSYEQYF
once	TRBV29-1	TRBJ2-2	TRBD1	TGCAGCGCAAGTTCCGGGACAGCGAACACCGGGGAGCTGTTTTTT	CSASSGTANTGELFF
NA	TRBV10-3	TRBJ1-3	TRBD1	TGTGCCATCAGCCTAACAGGGGATGGAAACACCATATATTTT	CAISLTGDGNTIYF
NA	TRBV28	TRBJ1-2	NA	TGTGCCAGCAGTTTATTGGGGACGAATGGCTACACCTTC	CASSLLGTNGYTF
NA	TRBV19	TRBJ2-3	NA	TGTGCCAGTAGTTCAAATCCAGGGATCGGAAACACAGATACGCAGTATTTT	CASSSNPGIGNTDTQYF
NA	TRBV2	TRBJ1-5	TRBD1	TGTGCCAGCAGCCGGGACAGGGCGGCTCAGCCCCAGCATTTT	CASSRDRAAQPQHF
NA	TRBV12-3/TRBV12-4	TRBJ1-5	NA	TGTGCCAGCAGTTTCGGTGCTTGGCAGCCCCAGCATTTT	CASSFGAWQPQHF
NA	TRBV28	TRBJ2-7	NA	TGTGCCAGCAGTTTAAAAGTGGACGAGCAGTACTTC	CASSLKVDEQYF
NA	TRBV9	TRBJ1-1	NA	TGTGCCAGCAGCGTAGGGGGAGGAGCGGCTTTCTTT	CASSVGGGAAFF
NA	TRBV24-1	TRBJ2-3	TRBD2	TGTGCCACCAGTGGGACTAGCGGGAGTTGGGCAGATACGCAGTATTTT	CATSGTSGSWADTQYF
NA	TRBV28	TRBJ1-1	NA	TGTGCCAGCAGGGAGGTCGGGAACACTGAAGCTTTCTTT	CASREVGNTEAFF
NA	TRBV6-1	TRBJ1-5	NA	TGTGCCAGCAGTGAACTGCAGCCCCAGCATTTT	CASSELQPQHF